A selection of T cell receptor beta chains follows, all from one sample in a study of yellow fever vaccine responses in identical twins. TCRdb used MiXCR to reprocess the RT-PCR reads, holding one entry per CDR3 protein. The data show under 20,000 distinct CDR3 sequences, with roughly three quarters seen just once and 2% to 2.5% held by the top ten. The sequences come from T cells from blood (PBMCs), unsorted or a sorted subset (not recorded which), collected before or after yellow fever vaccination (not recorded which). The receptors shown here come from a woman between 18 and 29 years old who received the yellow fever vaccine. Both conserved end residues are part of each CDR3. A D gene is named only where the DNA matches it firmly. Rows may omit the clone size; those that give it use once, few, many or a size class.

len	abundance	v_gene	d_gene	j_gene	CDR3aa	CDR3nt
18	once	TRBV4-2	TRBD1	TRBJ1-6	CASSQGPGGASSESPLHF	TGTGCCAGCAGCCAAGGGCCAGGGGGCGCGTCAAGTGAGTCACCCCTCCACTTT
12	once	TRBV7-8	-	TRBJ2-1	CASSIEGVEQFF	TGTGCCAGCAGCATCGAGGGAGTGGAGCAGTTCTTC
13	-	TRBV11-3	-	TRBJ2-7	CASSPPDRYEQYF	TGTGCCAGCAGCCCCCCGGACCGTTACGAGCAGTACTTC
12	few	TRBV29-1	-	TRBJ2-3	CSVEGREDTQYF	TGCAGCGTCGAAGGGAGAGAGGATACGCAGTATTTT
14	-	TRBV15	TRBD1	TRBJ1-1	CATSSGQGGTEAFF	TGTGCCACCAGCAGTGGACAGGGTGGCACTGAAGCTTTCTTT
11	-	TRBV7-9	-	TRBJ2-7	CASSWGNEQYF	TGTGCCAGCAGCTGGGGGAACGAGCAGTACTTC
14	-	TRBV5-1	-	TRBJ2-5	CASSLAAGQETQYF	TGCGCCAGCAGCTTGGCAGCGGGTCAAGAGACCCAGTACTTC
13	few	TRBV7-9	-	TRBJ1-3	CASTRQVGNTIYF	TGTGCCAGCACCCGACAGGTCGGAAACACCATATATTTT
14	-	TRBV28	-	TRBJ1-4	CASSWVLKNEKLFF	TGTGCCAGCAGTTGGGTCCTAAAAAATGAAAAACTGTTTTTT
15	-	TRBV29-1	-	TRBJ2-1	CSVEETGFSYNEQFF	TGCAGCGTTGAAGAGACTGGGTTCTCCTACAATGAGCAGTTCTTC
15	-	TRBV19	TRBD1	TRBJ2-1	CASSSRDRVYNEQFF	TGTGCCAGTAGCTCACGGGACAGGGTGTACAATGAGCAGTTCTTC
13	-	TRBV24-1	-	TRBJ2-1	CATSDKSSNEQFF	TGTGCCACCAGTGACAAAAGTAGCAATGAGCAGTTCTTC
15	-	TRBV7-3	TRBD2	TRBJ2-5	CASSPGTSGSETQYF	TGTGCCAGCAGCCCCGGGACTAGCGGGAGTGAGACCCAGTACTTC
14	few	TRBV5-1	-	TRBJ2-7	CASSLGTKIYEQYF	TGCGCCAGCAGCTTGGGGACGAAGATCTACGAGCAGTACTTC
13	-	TRBV10-3	-	TRBJ1-1	CATRTDRSTEAFF	TGTGCCACCCGGACGGATCGATCCACTGAAGCTTTCTTT
14	-	TRBV20-1	TRBD2	TRBJ2-7	CSARGLAGAYEQYF	TGCAGTGCTAGAGGGCTAGCGGGAGCCTACGAGCAGTACTTC
13	-	TRBV6-1	TRBD2	TRBJ2-5	CASSRLAKETQYF	TGTGCCAGCAGTCGACTAGCGAAAGAGACCCAGTACTTC
14	-	TRBV14	-	TRBJ2-3	CASSPYYSTDTQYF	TGTGCCAGCAGCCCATATTATAGCACAGATACGCAGTATTTT
12	-	TRBV29-1	TRBD1	TRBJ2-7	CSVDGDSYEQYF	TGCAGCGTTGATGGGGACAGCTACGAGCAGTACTTC
14	-	TRBV2	TRBD2	TRBJ2-5	CASSGVVAGETQYF	TGTGCCAGCAGTGGAGTCGTAGCGGGAGAGACCCAGTACTTC
12	-	TRBV2	-	TRBJ2-5	CASGRLQETQYF	TGTGCCAGCGGGAGACTTCAAGAGACCCAGTACTTC
13	-	TRBV27	-	TRBJ2-7	CASAWDDGYEQYF	TGTGCCAGCGCCTGGGACGATGGCTACGAGCAGTACTTC
17	-	TRBV7-6	-	TRBJ2-3	CASSLDHLARSTDTQYF	TGTGCCAGCAGCTTAGACCACTTAGCGAGAAGCACAGATACGCAGTATTTT
13	-	TRBV25-1	-	TRBJ1-3	CASSGTSGNTIYF	TGTGCCAGCAGTGGAACTTCTGGAAACACCATATATTTT
13	-	TRBV12-3/TRBV12-4	-	TRBJ2-5	CASTLGVKETQYF	TGTGCCAGCACCTTAGGGGTGAAAGAGACCCAGTACTTC
16	-	TRBV4-1	TRBD1	TRBJ2-7	CASSQVVTGGTYEQYF	TGCGCCAGCAGCCAAGTCGTGACAGGGGGAACCTACGAGCAGTACTTC
13	once	TRBV27	-	TRBJ2-7	CASSLDLWNEQYF	TGTGCCAGCAGTCTGGACCTCTGGAACGAGCAGTACTTC
16	-	TRBV24-1	TRBD2	TRBJ2-1	CATSDQSGRVHNEQFF	TGTGCCACCAGTGATCAAAGCGGGAGAGTCCACAATGAGCAGTTCTTC
14	-	TRBV7-9	-	TRBJ2-3	CASSPQGIPDTQYF	TGTGCCAGCAGTCCTCAGGGTATCCCAGATACGCAGTATTTT
15	-	TRBV24-1	TRBD1	TRBJ1-3	CATSAATGAKNTIYF	TGTGCCACCAGTGCGGCGACAGGGGCAAAGAACACCATATATTTT
14	-	TRBV10-3	-	TRBJ1-2	CAIWAKGEDYGYTF	TGTGCCATCTGGGCAAAGGGGGAGGACTATGGCTACACCTTC
12	-	TRBV5-1	-	TRBJ2-1	CASSLRGHEQFF	TGCGCCAGCAGTCTACGGGGACATGAGCAGTTCTTC
13	-	TRBV12-1	-	TRBJ1-1	CASSFGTNTEAFF	TGTGCCAGCAGCTTTGGGACAAACACTGAAGCTTTCTTT
13	-	TRBV6-1	-	TRBJ2-1	CASIRAASNEQFF	TGTGCCAGCATTCGGGCAGCTAGCAATGAGCAGTTCTTC
12	few	TRBV24-1	-	TRBJ2-7	CATSDLGYEQYF	TGTGCCACCAGTGATTTGGGCTACGAGCAGTACTTC
13	few	TRBV11-3	-	TRBJ2-5	CASRLGLTETQYF	TGTGCCAGCAGACTAGGGCTTACGGAGACCCAGTACTTC
16	-	TRBV10-3	TRBD2	TRBJ2-2	CAISESERDPSGELFF	TGTGCCATCAGTGAGTCAGAGCGGGACCCTTCCGGGGAGCTGTTTTTT
12	-	TRBV5-1	-	TRBJ1-1	CASKRANTEAFF	TGCGCCAGCAAAAGAGCGAACACTGAAGCTTTCTTT
15	once	TRBV28	-	TRBJ2-1	CASSLLSGPGNEQFF	TGTGCCAGCAGTTTACTAAGCGGACCTGGCAATGAGCAGTTCTTC
15	-	TRBV7-6	TRBD1	TRBJ2-1	CASSGGQGLYNEQFF	TGTGCCAGCAGCGGGGGACAGGGACTCTACAATGAGCAGTTCTTC
13	-	TRBV19	-	TRBJ2-1	CASSMVDYLEQFF	TGTGCCAGTAGTATGGTTGACTACCTTGAGCAGTTCTTC
14	-	TRBV29-1	TRBD1	TRBJ1-2	CSVAGGTETYGYTF	TGCAGCGTTGCGGGGGGGACAGAGACCTATGGCTACACCTTC
18	few	TRBV12-3/TRBV12-4	-	TRBJ2-4	CASSFGRDWINTKNIQYF	TGTGCCAGCAGTTTCGGGCGGGATTGGATTAATACCAAAAACATTCAGTACTTC
15	few	TRBV7-3	TRBD1	TRBJ2-3	CASSPRTGRTDTQYF	TGTGCCAGCAGCCCAAGGACAGGGCGGACAGATACGCAGTATTTT
15	-	TRBV9	-	TRBJ1-5	CASSVAPDTNQPQHF	TGTGCCAGCAGCGTAGCTCCCGACACAAATCAGCCCCAGCATTTT
14	-	TRBV12-3/TRBV12-4	TRBD1	TRBJ2-5	CASSLKGAIETQYF	TGTGCCAGCAGTTTGAAGGGGGCTATAGAGACCCAGTACTTC
19	-	TRBV20-1	-	TRBJ1-2	CSARDRTLNRTGVNYGYTF	TGCAGTGCTAGAGATCGCACCCTCAATCGCACTGGGGTTAACTATGGCTACACCTTC
16	-	TRBV4-1	TRBD1	TRBJ1-4	CASSPLQGARDEKLFF	TGCGCCAGCAGCCCCTTACAGGGGGCGCGAGATGAAAAACTGTTTTTT
14	-	TRBV29-1	-	TRBJ2-1	CSVGKTETYNEQFF	TGCAGCGTTGGAAAGACAGAGACCTACAATGAGCAGTTCTTC
12	-	TRBV18	-	TRBJ1-1	CASSLRDTEAFF	TGTGCCAGCTCACTCCGGGACACTGAAGCTTTCTTT
14	once	TRBV4-1	-	TRBJ1-1	CASSQGRVNTEAFF	TGCGCCAGCAGCCAAGGTCGTGTGAACACTGAAGCTTTCTTT
16	once	TRBV10-3	TRBD2	TRBJ2-1	CAISEKLAGTYNEQFF	TGTGCCATCAGTGAGAAGCTAGCGGGTACCTACAATGAGCAGTTCTTC
16	-	TRBV6-5	TRBD1	TRBJ2-6	CASSYDRVSGANVLTF	TGTGCCAGCAGTTACGACAGGGTTTCCGGGGCCAACGTCCTGACTTTC
14	few	TRBV4-1	-	TRBJ1-1	CASSQASNRDEAFF	TGCGCCAGCAGCCAAGCGTCGAACCGCGATGAAGCTTTCTTT
13	-	TRBV2	-	TRBJ2-7	CASKDRSLYEQYF	TGTGCCAGCAAGGACCGCTCCCTCTACGAGCAGTACTTC
13	-	TRBV6-1	-	TRBJ2-7	CASSEEGFDEQYF	TGTGCCAGCAGTGAGGAGGGGTTCGACGAGCAGTACTTC
15	-	TRBV4-2	-	TRBJ1-5	CASSQELAGRQPQHF	TGTGCCAGCAGCCAAGAGCTGGCAGGAAGACAGCCCCAGCATTTT